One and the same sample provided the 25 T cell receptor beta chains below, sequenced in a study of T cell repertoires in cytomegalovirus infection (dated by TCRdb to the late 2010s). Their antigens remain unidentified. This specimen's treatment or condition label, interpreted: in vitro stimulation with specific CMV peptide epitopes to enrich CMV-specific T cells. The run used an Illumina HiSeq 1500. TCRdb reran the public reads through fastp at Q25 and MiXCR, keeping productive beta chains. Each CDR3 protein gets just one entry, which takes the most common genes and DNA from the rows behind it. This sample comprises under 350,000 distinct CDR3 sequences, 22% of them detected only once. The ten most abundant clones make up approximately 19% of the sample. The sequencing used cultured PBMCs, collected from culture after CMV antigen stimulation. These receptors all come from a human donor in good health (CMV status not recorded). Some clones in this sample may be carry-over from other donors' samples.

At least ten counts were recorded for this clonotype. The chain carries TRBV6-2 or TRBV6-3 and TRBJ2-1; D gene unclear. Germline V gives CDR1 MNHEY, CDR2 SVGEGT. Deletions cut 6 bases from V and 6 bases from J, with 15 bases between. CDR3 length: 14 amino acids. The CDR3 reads CASSLDSSRNEQFF. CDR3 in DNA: TGTGCCAGCAGCCTCGATAGCTCTCGCAATGAGCAGTTCTTC.

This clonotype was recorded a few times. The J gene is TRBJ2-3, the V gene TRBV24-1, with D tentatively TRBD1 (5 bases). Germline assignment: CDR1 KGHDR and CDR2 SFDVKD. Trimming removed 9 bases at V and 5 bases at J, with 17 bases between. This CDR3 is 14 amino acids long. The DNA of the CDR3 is TGTGCCACCTCCAAGGCGGTAGGGGAAGATACGCAGTATTTT. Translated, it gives CATSKAVGEDTQYF.

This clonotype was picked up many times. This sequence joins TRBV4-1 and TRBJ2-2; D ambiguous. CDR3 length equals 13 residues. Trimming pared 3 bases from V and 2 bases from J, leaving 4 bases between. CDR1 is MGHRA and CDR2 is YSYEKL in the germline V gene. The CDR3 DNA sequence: TGCGCCAGCAGCCAGGACAACACCGGGGAGCTGTTTTTT. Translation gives CASSQDNTGELFF.

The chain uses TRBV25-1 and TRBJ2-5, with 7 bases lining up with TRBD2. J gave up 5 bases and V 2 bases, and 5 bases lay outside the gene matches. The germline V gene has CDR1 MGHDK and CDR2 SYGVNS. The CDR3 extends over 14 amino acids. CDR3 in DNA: TGTGCCAGCAGTGAAGTGGGAGGGAGGGAGACCCAGTACTTC. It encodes CASSEVGGRETQYF.

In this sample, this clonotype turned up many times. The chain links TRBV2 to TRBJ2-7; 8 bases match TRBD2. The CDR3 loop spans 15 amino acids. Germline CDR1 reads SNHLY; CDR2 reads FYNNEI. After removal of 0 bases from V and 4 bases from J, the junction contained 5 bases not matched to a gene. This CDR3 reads CASSEANTSGYEQYV. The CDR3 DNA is TGTGCCAGCAGTGAAGCTAACACTAGCGGTTACGAGCAGTACGTC.

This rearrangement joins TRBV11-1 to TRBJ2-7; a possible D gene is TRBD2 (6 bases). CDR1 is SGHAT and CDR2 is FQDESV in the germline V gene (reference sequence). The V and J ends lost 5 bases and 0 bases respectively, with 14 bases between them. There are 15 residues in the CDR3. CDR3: CASSTYSGVSYEQYF. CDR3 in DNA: TGTGCCAGCAGCACCTATAGCGGAGTCTCCTACGAGCAGTACTTC.

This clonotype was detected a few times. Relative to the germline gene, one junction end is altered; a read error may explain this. This chain's CDR3 is CASSGSSSNTGELFF. As DNA, the CDR3 is TGTGCCAGCAGCGGCTCTAGCTCGAATACCGGGGAGCTGTTTTTT. The J gene is TRBJ2-2, the V gene TRBV7-9; a possible D gene is TRBD2 (5 bases). The germline V gene has CDR1 SEHNR and CDR2 FQNEAQ (reference sequence). This CDR3 has 15 amino acids.

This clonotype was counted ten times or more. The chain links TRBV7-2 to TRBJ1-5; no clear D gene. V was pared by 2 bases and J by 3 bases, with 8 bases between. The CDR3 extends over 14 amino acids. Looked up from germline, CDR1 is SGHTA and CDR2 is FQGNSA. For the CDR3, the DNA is TGTGCCAGCAGCTTAACACAGCCCAATCAGCCCCAGCATTTT. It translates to CASSLTQPNQPQHF.

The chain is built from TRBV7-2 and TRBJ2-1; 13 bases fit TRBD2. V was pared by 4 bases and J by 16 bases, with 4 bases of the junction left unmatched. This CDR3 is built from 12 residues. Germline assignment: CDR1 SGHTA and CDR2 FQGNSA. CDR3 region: CASSSPGLAGFF. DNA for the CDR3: TGTGCCAGCAGCTCACCGGGACTAGCGGGATTCTTC.

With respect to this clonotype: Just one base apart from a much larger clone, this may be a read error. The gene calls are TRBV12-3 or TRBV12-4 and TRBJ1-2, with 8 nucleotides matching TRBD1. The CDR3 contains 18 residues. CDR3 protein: CARSLFFWTGKPNYGYTF. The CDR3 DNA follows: TGTGCCCGCAGTTTATTCTTCTGGACAGGGAAACCTAACTATGGCTACACCTTC.

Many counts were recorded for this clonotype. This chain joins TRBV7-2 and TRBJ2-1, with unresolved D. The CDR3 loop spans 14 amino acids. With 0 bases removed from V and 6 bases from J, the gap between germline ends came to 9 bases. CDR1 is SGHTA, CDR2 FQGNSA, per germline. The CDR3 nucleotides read TGTGCCAGCAGCTTAGCGCTGCGGCCCAATGAGCAGTTCTTC. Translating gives CASSLALRPNEQFF.

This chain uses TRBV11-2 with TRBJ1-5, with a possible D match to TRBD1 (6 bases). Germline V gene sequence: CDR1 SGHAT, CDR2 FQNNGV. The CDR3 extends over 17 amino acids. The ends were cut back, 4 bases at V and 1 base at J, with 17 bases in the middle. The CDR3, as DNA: TGTGCCAGCAGCTCCGAGGGGGGGCCGGGGAGCAATCAGCCCCAGCATTTT. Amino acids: CASSSEGGPGSNQPQHF.

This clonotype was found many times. As DNA, the CDR3 is TGTGCCAGCAGCCAGGACGGAGTTACAGATACGCAGTATTTT. Protein sequence: CASSQDGVTDTQYF. This chain uses TRBV7-9 with TRBJ2-3; unclear D gene. Trimming cost V 5 bases and J 3 bases, with 12 bases left between them. The germline V gene has CDR1 SEHNR and CDR2 FQNEAQ (reference sequence). CDR3 length: 14 residues.

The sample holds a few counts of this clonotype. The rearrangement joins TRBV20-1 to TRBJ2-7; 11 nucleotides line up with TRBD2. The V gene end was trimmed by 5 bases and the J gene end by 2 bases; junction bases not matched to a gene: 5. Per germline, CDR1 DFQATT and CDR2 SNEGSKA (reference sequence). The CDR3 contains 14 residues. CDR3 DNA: TGCAGTGCTGGAACTAGCGGGAGCCCCTACGAGCAGTACTTC. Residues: CSAGTSGSPYEQYF.

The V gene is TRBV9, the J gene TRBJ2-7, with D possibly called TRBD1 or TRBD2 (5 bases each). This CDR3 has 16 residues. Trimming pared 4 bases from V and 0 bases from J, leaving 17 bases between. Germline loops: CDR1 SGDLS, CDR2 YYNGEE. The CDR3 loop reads CASSSRGGQSSYEQYF. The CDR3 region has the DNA TGTGCCAGCAGCTCCCGGGGCGGGCAAAGCTCCTACGAGCAGTACTTC.

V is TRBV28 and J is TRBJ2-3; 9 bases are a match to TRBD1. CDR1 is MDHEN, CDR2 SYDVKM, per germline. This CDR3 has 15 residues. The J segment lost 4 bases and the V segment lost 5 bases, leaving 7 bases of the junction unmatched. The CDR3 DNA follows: TGTGCCAGCAGTACGCCGGGACAGGGCGCAGATACGCAGTATTTT. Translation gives CASSTPGQGADTQYF.

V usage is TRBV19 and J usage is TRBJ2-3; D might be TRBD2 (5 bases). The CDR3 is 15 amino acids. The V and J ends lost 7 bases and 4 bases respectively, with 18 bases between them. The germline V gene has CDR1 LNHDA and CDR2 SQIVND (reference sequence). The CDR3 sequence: CASKGTRRFPDTQYF. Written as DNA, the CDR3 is TGTGCCAGTAAGGGAACTAGGCGGTTTCCAGATACGCAGTATTTT. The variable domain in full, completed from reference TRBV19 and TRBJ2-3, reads DGGITQSPKYLFRKEGQNVTLSCEQNLNHDAMYWYRQDPGQGLRLIYYSQIVNDFQKGDIAEGYSVSREKKESFPLTVTSAQKNPTAFYLCASKGTRRFPDTQYFGPGTRLTVL.

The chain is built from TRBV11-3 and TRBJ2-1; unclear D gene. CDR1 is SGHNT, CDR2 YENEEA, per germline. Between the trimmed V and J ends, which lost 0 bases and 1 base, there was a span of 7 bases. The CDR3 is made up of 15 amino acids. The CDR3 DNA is TGTGCCAGCAGCTTAGACGGAGATTCCTACAATGAGCAGTTCTTC. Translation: CASSLDGDSYNEQFF.

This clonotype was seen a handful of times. CDR3 in amino acids: CASSLENHNEQFF. CDR3 coding DNA: TGTGCCAGCAGCTTAGAGAACCACAATGAGCAGTTCTTC. The V and J genes are TRBV11-3 and TRBJ2-1; no definite D call. Trimming stripped 0 bases from V and 5 bases from J, with 5 bases between. The CDR3 contains 13 residues. The germline V gene encodes CDR1 SGHNT and CDR2 YENEEA.

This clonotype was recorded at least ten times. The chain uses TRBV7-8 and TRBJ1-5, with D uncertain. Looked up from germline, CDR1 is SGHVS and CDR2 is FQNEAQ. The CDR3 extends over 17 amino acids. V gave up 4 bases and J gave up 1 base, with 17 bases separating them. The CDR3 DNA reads TGTGCCAGCAGCTCCTATCCGGGAGAATTAAGCAATCAGCCCCAGCATTTT. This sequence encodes CASSSYPGELSNQPQHF.

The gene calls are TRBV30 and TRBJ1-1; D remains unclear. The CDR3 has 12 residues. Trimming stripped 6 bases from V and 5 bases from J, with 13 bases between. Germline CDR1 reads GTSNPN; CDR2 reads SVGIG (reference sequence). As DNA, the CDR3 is TGTGCCTGTAGTCAAAGGCGGACTGAAGCTTTCTTT. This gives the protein CACSQRRTEAFF. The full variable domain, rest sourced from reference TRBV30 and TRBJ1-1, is SQTIHQWPATLVQPVGSPLSLECTVEGTSNPNLYWYRQAAGRGLQLLFYSVGIGQISSEVPQNLSASRPQDRQFILSSKKLLLSDSGFYLCACSQRRTEAFFGQGTRLTVV.

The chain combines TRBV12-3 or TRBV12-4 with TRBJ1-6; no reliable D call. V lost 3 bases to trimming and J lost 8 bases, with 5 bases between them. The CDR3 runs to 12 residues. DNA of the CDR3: TGTGCCAGCAGTTTCCCAGATTCACCCCTCCACTTT. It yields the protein CASSFPDSPLHF.

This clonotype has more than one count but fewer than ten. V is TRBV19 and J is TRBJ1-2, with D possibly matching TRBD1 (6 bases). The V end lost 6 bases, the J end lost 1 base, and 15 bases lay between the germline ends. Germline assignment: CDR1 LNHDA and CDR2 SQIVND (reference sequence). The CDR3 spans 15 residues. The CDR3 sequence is CASREVGQNNYGYTF. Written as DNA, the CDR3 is TGTGCCAGTAGGGAAGTCGGACAGAATAACTATGGCTACACCTTC. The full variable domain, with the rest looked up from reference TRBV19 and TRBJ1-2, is DGGITQSPKYLFRKEGQNVTLSCEQNLNHDAMYWYRQDPGQGLRLIYYSQIVNDFQKGDIAEGYSVSREKKESFPLTVTSAQKNPTAFYLCASREVGQNNYGYTFGSGTRLTVV.

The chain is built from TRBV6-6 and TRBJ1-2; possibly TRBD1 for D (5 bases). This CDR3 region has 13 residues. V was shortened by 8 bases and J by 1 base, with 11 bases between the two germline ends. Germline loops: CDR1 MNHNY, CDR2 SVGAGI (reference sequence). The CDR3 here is CASGTGLNYGYTF. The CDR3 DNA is TGTGCCAGCGGAACAGGCCTTAACTATGGCTACACCTTC.

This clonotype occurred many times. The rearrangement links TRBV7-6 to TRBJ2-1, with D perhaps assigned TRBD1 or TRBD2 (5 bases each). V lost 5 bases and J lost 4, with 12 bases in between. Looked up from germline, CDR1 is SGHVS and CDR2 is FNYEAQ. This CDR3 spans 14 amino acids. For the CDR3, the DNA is TGTGCCAGCAGCGGGACCGACGCATACAATGAGCAGTTCTTC. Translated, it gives CASSGTDAYNEQFF. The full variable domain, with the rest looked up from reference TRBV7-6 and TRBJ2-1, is GAGVSQSPRYKVTKRGQDVALRCDPISGHVSLYWYRQALGQGPEFLTYFNYEAQQDKSGLPNDRFSAERPEGSISTLTIQRTEQRDSAMYRCASSGTDAYNEQFFGPGTRLTVL.